This T cell receptor (beta chain) was recorded in a study of blood T cell repertoires in COVID-19. Study information: Sources were T cells, B-cell-depleted T cells, or PBMCs; the material itself was cDNA or gDNA.

In the authors' methods: Using reference gene primer amplification, nucleated cell counts were estimated. Only in-frame clones appear in the TCRdb table, and some are missing; sequencing was by immunoSEQ multiplex PCR. For V, J and clone size, that table is used; D and trimming come from the DNA. The table lists a few hundred thousand clones, around nine tenths of them singletons. The sample was peripheral blood. The sequence was obtained from a man between 60 and 75 years old who had recovered from COVID-19.

CDR3 residues: CASSLAVRHQAFF. DNA for the CDR3: TGTGCCAGCAGCTTGGCGGTCCGTCATCAAGCTTTCTTT. The genes are TRBV5-8 and TRBJ1-1; D remains ambiguous. There are 13 residues in the CDR3. The V end was cut by 0 bases, the J end by 9 bases, with 12 bases between. Germline loops: CDR1 SGHTS, CDR2 YDEGEE.